What follows are 32 T cell receptor beta chains derived from one specimen sequenced in a study of regulatory T cells in long-lasting Graves disease. Time point denoted: newly diagnosed GD, antithyroid drugs for less than 3 months. PBMC RNA served as the TCR library source. According to the study, TCR beta libraries were built with iRepertoire HTBI primers and CDR3-region Arm-PCR. Each CDR3 protein is one row after TCRdb ran MiXCR on the multiplex PCR reads. Of approximately 390,000 distinct CDR3 sequences in the sample, around 15% were seen once. The same specimen was also included in a second study, on T cells in Graves' hyperthyroidism and ophthalmopathy.

The sequences come from peripheral blood mononuclear cells (PBMCs), collected at new diagnosis, from a patient treated with antithyroid drugs. These TCRs come from a woman younger than 30 with Graves disease.

CDR3 in amino acids: CSGTTGANYGYTF. CDR3 sequence (DNA): TGCAGCGGGACGACAGGGGCGAACTATGGCTACACCTTC. The J gene is TRBJ1-2, the V gene TRBV29-1, with TRBD1 identical over 8 bases. The germline V gene has CDR1 SQVTM and CDR2 ANQGSEA. V dropped 7 bases and J dropped 2; count of bases not matched to a gene: 6. The CDR3 totals 13 residues.

This clonotype was recorded many times. V and J are TRBV4-1 and TRBJ2-7; D not certain. The CDR3 is made up of 14 amino acids. Germline assignment: CDR1 MGHRA and CDR2 YSYEKL. V was shortened by 3 bases and J by 4 bases, with 13 bases between the two germline ends. CDR3 bases: TGCGCCAGCAGCCAGGAAATAGCATCATACGAGCAGTACTTC. Translation gives CASSQEIASYEQYF.

This clonotype occurred many times. This chain uses TRBV7-9 with TRBJ1-2, with D perhaps matching TRBD1 (6 bases). Per the germline V gene, CDR1 is SEHNR and CDR2 is FQNEAQ (reference sequence). Trimming took off 2 bases at V and 5 bases at J, with 12 bases between the two ends. This CDR3 comprises 14 residues. DNA of the CDR3: TGTGCCAGCAGCTTAATACAGGGAGGATATGGCTACACCTTC. This codes for CASSLIQGGYGYTF.

Only a few counts were recorded for this clonotype. This rearrangement joins TRBV27 to TRBJ1-1; D is undetermined. V was shortened by 3 bases and J by 1 base, with 6 bases between the two germline ends. This CDR3 region has 13 residues. CDR1 MNHEY and CDR2 SMNVEV come from the germline V gene (reference sequence). The CDR3 sequence: CASSFAKNTEAFF. DNA for the CDR3: TGTGCCAGCAGTTTTGCCAAGAACACTGAAGCTTTCTTT.

This clonotype was seen at least ten times. The rearrangement links TRBV6-2 or TRBV6-3 to TRBJ2-3, with D unresolved. Trimming shortened V by 0 bases and J by 2 bases, and 9 bases separated the two germline ends. Germline V lookup: CDR1 MNHEY, CDR2 SVGEGT. The CDR3 consists of 15 residues. CDR3 nucleotides: TGTGCCAGCAGTTACTCGAGGAGAACCACAGATACGCAGTATTTT. Translated, it gives CASSYSRRTTDTQYF.

The chain uses TRBV4-1 and TRBJ2-3, with no clear D. There are 15 residues in the CDR3. Germline loops: CDR1 MGHRA, CDR2 YSYEKL. The V end was cut by 0 bases, the J end by 2 bases, with 9 bases between. CDR3 residues: CASSQEIQNTDTQYF. In DNA form, the CDR3 reads TGCGCCAGCAGCCAAGAGATACAGAACACAGATACGCAGTATTTT.

Regarding this clonotype: This clone may be a read error of a much larger clone one base away. Likely a read error: the CDR3 ends without its conserved phenylalanine or tryptophan. The rearrangement links TRBV7-3 to TRBJ2-1; no reliable D call. The germline gives CDR1 SGHTA, CDR2 FQGTGA. The CDR3 extends over 15 amino acids. Between the trimmed V and J ends, which lost 2 bases and 0 bases, there was a span of 8 bases. This CDR3 reads CASSLELGSYNEQFS. CDR3 DNA: TGTGCCAGCAGCTTAGAATTGGGCTCCTACAATGAGCAGTTCTCC.

The chain recombines TRBV6-2 or TRBV6-3 with TRBJ2-3; 8 bases fit TRBD1. CDR3 size: 16 residues. J lost 6 bases, V lost 6 bases, and 14 bases had no gene match. CDR1 and CDR2 from the germline V gene are MNHEY and SVGEGT. CDR3: CASRQTRAGGADTQYF. In DNA form, the CDR3 reads TGTGCCAGCAGGCAAACTAGGGCAGGGGGCGCGGATACGCAGTATTTT.

V is TRBV20-1 and J is TRBJ2-7, with no clear D. Germline-derived CDR1 and CDR2 are DFQATT and SNEGSKA (reference sequence). V lost 1 base, J lost 4 bases, and 11 bases lay in between. The CDR3 is 13 amino acids. The CDR3 loop is CSARVRLKYEQYF. CDR3 DNA sequence: TGCAGTGCTAGAGTGCGGTTGAAGTACGAGCAGTACTTC.

The chain links TRBV4-1 to TRBJ2-1, with 8 bases that match TRBD1. Germline CDR1 is MGHRA and CDR2 is YSYEKL. Unmatched junction bases numbered 12, after V lost 6 bases and J lost 11 bases. The CDR3 has 14 residues. CDR3 sequence (DNA): TGCGCCAGCAGTCGCCGGGACAGGCTTAATCAGCAGTTCTTC. It codes for CASSRRDRLNQQFF.

This clonotype was picked up a small number of times. This rearrangement joins TRBV19 to TRBJ1-5; D is perhaps TRBD1 (6 bases). This CDR3 is built from 14 residues. The germline gives CDR1 LNHDA, CDR2 SQIVND (reference sequence). V was pared by 7 bases and J by 7 bases, with 17 bases between. The CDR3: CASKPTGGGQPQHF. CDR3 sequence (DNA): TGTGCCAGTAAACCGACAGGAGGCGGCCAGCCCCAGCATTTT.

This clonotype was picked up many times. The chain employs TRBV7-3 and TRBJ1-1; D is perhaps TRBD1 (6 bases). Germline loops: CDR1 SGHTA, CDR2 FQGTGA. The length of the CDR3 is 13 residues. V was trimmed by 5 bases and J by 13 bases, leaving 20 bases between them. The CDR3 sequence: CASSPGQGVPIFF. In nucleotides, the CDR3 is TGTGCCAGCAGCCCGGGACAAGGGGTCCCCATTTTCTTT.

In its sample, this clonotype was seen many times. The chain joins TRBV9 to TRBJ2-7; possibly TRBD1 for D (5 bases). Trimming cost V 0 bases and J 5 bases, with 9 bases left between them. CDR1 is SGDLS, CDR2 YYNGEE, per germline. There are 13 residues in the CDR3. Written as DNA, the CDR3 is TGTGCCAGCAGCGTAGACTGGGGCGACGAGCAGTACTTC. Encoded protein: CASSVDWGDEQYF.

This clonotype was seen a handful of times. J is TRBJ1-2 and V is TRBV29-1, with D unresolved. CDR3 length: 13 residues. CDR1 and CDR2 (germline): SQVTM, ANQGSEA. V lost 4 bases to trimming and J lost 0 bases, with 9 bases between them. CDR3 coding DNA: TGCAGCGTTGTTGGAAGTACTAACTATGGCTACACCTTC. Encoded protein: CSVVGSTNYGYTF.

As DNA, the CDR3 is TGCGCCAGCAGCTCGGACCCCCCGGAGACCCAGTACTTC. This translates into CASSSDPPETQYF. J is TRBJ2-5 and V is TRBV5-1; no clear D. The V and J ends lost 3 bases and 5 bases respectively, with 11 bases between them. CDR3 length equals 13 residues. Per the germline V gene, CDR1 is SGHRS and CDR2 is YFSETQ.

This clonotype was detected many times. The V gene is TRBV28, the J gene TRBJ2-1; TRBD2 aligns across 11 bases. Germline CDR1 reads MDHEN; CDR2 reads SYDVKM. The trim removed 6 bases at V and 3 bases at J, leaving 4 bases unmatched. This CDR3 has 15 amino acids. DNA of the CDR3: TGTGCCAGCAGCCCCCTAGCGGGAGGCTACAATGAGCAGTTCTTC. Encoded protein: CASSPLAGGYNEQFF.

This clonotype was seen repeatedly, ten times or more. V is TRBV7-2 and J is TRBJ2-2; 8 bases line up with TRBD2. Germline CDR1 is SGHTA and CDR2 is FQGNSA. This CDR3 is 15 amino acids long. Trimming took 3 bases from V and 1 from J; bases not matched to a gene: 1. CDR3 protein: CASSFLAGNTGELFF. CDR3 DNA sequence: TGTGCCAGCAGCTTCCTAGCGGGGAACACCGGGGAGCTGTTTTTT.

At least ten counts were recorded for this clonotype. The chain has TRBV11-2 and TRBJ2-1; D is tentatively TRBD1 or TRBD2 (5 bases each). Germline assignment: CDR1 SGHAT and CDR2 FQNNGV. Trimming stripped 1 base from V and 5 bases from J, with 15 bases between. The CDR3 spans 16 residues. CDR3 coding DNA: TGTGCCAGCAGCTTAGGGCTCGGGAAAGGGGACAATGAGCAGTTCTTC. Translation: CASSLGLGKGDNEQFF. The whole variable domain, remainder taken from reference TRBV11-2 and TRBJ2-1, is EAGVAQSPRYKIIEKRQSVAFWCNPISGHATLYWYQQILGQGPKLLIQFQNNGVVDDSQLPKDRFSAERLKGVDSTLKIQPAKLEDSAVYLCASSLGLGKGDNEQFFGPGTRLTVL.

The rearrangement uses TRBV28 and TRBJ1-2; 7 bases agree with TRBD1. This CDR3 is built from 17 residues. Germline lookup yields CDR1 MDHEN and CDR2 SYDVKM. J gave up 1 base and V 6 bases, and 14 bases lay outside the gene matches. The CDR3 sequence: CASRSDRIHALNYGYTF. The CDR3 DNA follows: TGTGCCAGCAGATCGGACAGGATTCATGCCCTTAACTATGGCTACACCTTC.

This chain connects TRBV2 to TRBJ2-5; D not certain. The germline V gene has CDR1 SNHLY and CDR2 FYNNEI. V gave up 3 bases and J gave up 5 bases, with 13 bases separating them. The CDR3 is made up of 14 amino acids. The CDR3 here is CASSDGYRQETQYF. In nucleotides, the CDR3 is TGTGCCAGCAGTGATGGTTACCGTCAGGAGACCCAGTACTTC.

This clonotype was observed a handful of times. This chain joins TRBV4-1 and TRBJ2-1, with 8 bases identical to TRBD2. V shed 3 bases and J 7 bases; nucleotides not matched to a gene: 17. The CDR3 has 18 amino acids. Germline CDR1 MGHRA, CDR2 YSYEKL. The CDR3 nucleotides are TGCGCCAGCAGCCAGGGGCCGGGACTAGACGTTATGGGGAATGAGCAGTTCTTC. As protein: CASSQGPGLDVMGNEQFF.

This clonotype showed up just a few times. The rearrangement joins TRBV5-6 to TRBJ2-6; D not resolved. Germline V gives CDR1 SGHDT, CDR2 YYEEEE. The length of the CDR3 is 15 residues. V was cut by 4 bases and J by 2 bases, with 10 bases left in between. This CDR3 reads CASSPLGTGANVLTF. The CDR3 bases are TGTGCCAGCAGCCCCTTGGGAACTGGGGCCAACGTCCTGACTTTC.

The chain couples TRBV11-2 to TRBJ2-1; D is undetermined. The J call may be wrong; the DNA end is better matched by TRBJ2-5. Germline V gives CDR1 SGHAT, CDR2 FQNNGV. The CDR3 runs 11 residues. For the CDR3, the DNA is TGTGCCAGCACCCTAAGAGAGACCCAGTACTTC. Translation: CASTLRETQYF.

This clonotype was seen many times. The gene calls are TRBV18 and TRBJ2-7; D is possibly TRBD2 (5 bases). CDR3 length equals 12 residues. V lost 3 bases to trimming and J lost 7 bases, with 10 bases between them. Per the germline V gene, CDR1 is KGHSH and CDR2 is LQKENI. CDR3: CASSPAAVEQYF. The CDR3 coding sequence is TGTGCCAGCTCACCCGCAGCGGTAGAGCAGTACTTC.

Regarding this clonotype: This likely stems from a read error, as it lies one base from a far larger clone. V is TRBV10-3 and J is TRBJ2-1; 11 bases are a match to TRBD2. CDR1 is ENHRY, CDR2 SYGVKD, per germline. The CDR3 is 15 residues long. V lost 3 bases to trimming and J lost 4 bases; unmatched junction nucleotides: 2. CDR3 coding DNA: TGTGCCATCAGTGACTCTAGCGGGGGGTACAATGAGCAGTTCTTC. The encoded protein is CAISDSSGGYNEQFF.

The sample holds many counts of this clonotype. The chain carries TRBV6-9 and TRBJ2-7, with D unresolved. The V end was cut by 3 bases, the J end by 2 bases, with 8 bases between. CDR3 length equals 13 residues. Per germline, CDR1 MNHGY and CDR2 SVAAGI. CDR3 in DNA: TGTGCCAGCAGTTACCTAGGGCCCTACGAGCAGTACTTC. This gives the protein CASSYLGPYEQYF.

This clonotype was counted at least ten times. CDR3 coding DNA: TGTGCCAGCAGCTTGGACCCCGCACGTGCGGCGAGGGAGCAGTACTTC. Amino acid sequence: CASSLDPARAAREQYF. The J gene is TRBJ2-7, the V gene TRBV11-3; no definite D call. Per the germline V gene, CDR1 is SGHNT and CDR2 is YENEEA. The CDR3 totals 16 residues. The V and J ends lost 3 bases and 7 bases respectively, with 22 bases between them.

This clonotype was recorded at least ten times. The CDR3 DNA sequence: TGTGCCAGCACCCGGGCTAACAATGAGCAGTTCTTC. It is translated as CASTRANNEQFF. V is TRBV12-3 or TRBV12-4 and J is TRBJ2-1; no reliable D call. V was cut by 7 bases and J by 5 bases, with 9 bases left in between. CDR3 length: 12 amino acids.

This clonotype showed up just a few times. The rearrangement joins TRBV9 to TRBJ1-3; D not resolved. Germline V gene data show CDR1 as SGDLS and CDR2 as YYNGEE. The CDR3 sequence is 14 residues long. Trimming removed 4 bases at V and 7 bases at J, with 15 bases between. CDR3 DNA: TGTGCCAGCAGCCCTCCTTCGCCTAGGAACACCATATATTTT. Translation: CASSPPSPRNTIYF.

This clonotype was seen at least ten times. The J gene is TRBJ1-1, the V gene TRBV20-1; no firm D call. Between the trimmed V and J ends, which lost 4 bases and 0 bases, there was a span of 9 bases. CDR1 is DFQATT and CDR2 is SNEGSKA in the germline V gene (reference sequence). The CDR3 totals 13 residues. CDR3 DNA: TGCAGTGCTATCGCATCCGTGAACACTGAAGCTTTCTTT. Protein sequence: CSAIASVNTEAFF.

This clonotype was recorded many times. DNA for the CDR3: TGTGCCAGCAGTGAACAGGGGGTGAGGAACACTGAAGCTTTCTTT. This gives the protein CASSEQGVRNTEAFF. The V gene is TRBV2, the J gene TRBJ1-1, with 7 nucleotides matching TRBD1. In germline, CDR1 is SNHLY, CDR2 FYNNEI. Unmatched junction bases numbered 4, after V lost 2 bases and J lost 1 base. The CDR3 contains 15 residues.

The DNA of the CDR3 is TGTGCCACCAGTGATGGGGTGAACACTGAAGCTTTCTTT. It is translated as CATSDGVNTEAFF. The chain links TRBV24-1 to TRBJ1-1, with unresolved D. The V and J ends lost 3 bases and 0 bases respectively, with 4 bases between them. CDR3 length: 13 residues. Germline V lookup: CDR1 KGHDR, CDR2 SFDVKD.